These 25 T cell receptor beta chains were all obtained from the same sample, sequenced in a study of Graves' ophthalmopathy and Graves' hyperthyroidism. Amplifying from RNA transcripts, the study obtained TCR beta CDR3 regions. The workflow started with a first-round RT-PCR run with HTBI primers and then moved on to a second-round multiplex PCR. Each CDR3 protein is one row after TCRdb ran MiXCR on the multiplex PCR reads. The sample yields about 700,000 distinct CDR3 sequences, just over 40% seen once. Sequencing was carried out using peripheral blood. The source is an adult man with Graves' ophthalmopathy.

The rearrangement joins TRBV7-9 to TRBJ1-4; D ambiguous. Looked up from germline, CDR1 is SEHNR and CDR2 is FQNEAQ (reference sequence). There are 14 residues in the CDR3. Between the trimmed V and J ends, which lost 0 bases and 10 bases, there was a span of 12 bases. As DNA, the CDR3 is TGTGCCAGCAGCTTAGCCTCCGACGCCGGAAAACTGTTTTTT. This codes for CASSLASDAGKLFF.

The rearrangement uses TRBV7-6 and TRBJ2-2; D uncertain. Germline CDR1 reads SGHVS; CDR2 reads FNYEAQ. CDR3 length: 15 residues. V dropped 5 bases and J dropped 3 bases, with 13 bases sitting between them. Here the CDR3 DNA reads TGTGCCAGCAGCCAAGATAAGGAATACACCGGGGAGCTGTTTTTT. Translation gives CASSQDKEYTGELFF.

V usage is TRBV29-1 and J usage is TRBJ2-7, with 8 nucleotides matching TRBD2. Matching the DNA end better, TRBJ2-1 makes the J call doubtful. The CDR3 contains 13 residues. Germline CDR1 SQVTM, CDR2 ANQGSEA. This CDR3 is CSGSGDFDNEQFF. The CDR3 DNA reads TGCAGCGGTAGCGGGGACTTCGACAATGAGCAGTTCTTC.

This clonotype was seen at least ten times. The J gene is TRBJ2-2, the V gene TRBV29-1, with 10 bases lining up with TRBD2. The CDR3 spans 12 residues. Germline V gives CDR1 SQVTM, CDR2 ANQGSEA. The trim removed 4 bases at V and 11 bases at J, leaving 4 bases unmatched. CDR3 loop: CSVVAGGAELFF. CDR3 sequence (DNA): TGCAGCGTTGTAGCGGGGGGCGCAGAGCTGTTTTTT.

V is TRBV10-3 and J is TRBJ1-1; no clear D. The CDR3 spans 13 residues. V was clipped by 3 bases and J by 11 bases, with 16 bases between them. Germline CDR1 ENHRY, CDR2 SYGVKD. CDR3 sequence reads: CAISDGPPGDAFF. In nucleotides, the CDR3 is TGTGCCATCAGTGATGGGCCTCCAGGTGACGCTTTCTTT.

The J gene is TRBJ1-5, the V gene TRBV19; possibly TRBD1 for D (5 bases). In germline, CDR1 is LNHDA, CDR2 SQIVND (reference sequence). This CDR3 spans 13 amino acids. Trimming removed 8 bases at V and 14 bases at J, with 22 bases between. The CDR3 DNA reads TGTGCCAGTGGACCGGGACTAGCGGTTTACGAGCATTTT. Translated: CASGPGLAVYEHF.

This clonotype has a handful of counts. The J gene is TRBJ2-7, the V gene TRBV5-1; D is undetermined. The CDR3 covers 15 residues. Germline CDR1 and CDR2: SGHRS and YFSETQ. The V and J ends lost 1 base and 5 bases respectively, with 16 bases between them. The CDR3 sequence is CASSLIPLTSDEQYF. CDR3 bases: TGCGCCAGCAGCTTGATCCCCCTGACCTCTGACGAGCAGTACTTC. The whole variable domain, filled in from reference TRBV5-1 and TRBJ2-7, reads KAGVTQTPRYLIKTRGQQVTLSCSPISGHRSVSWYQQTPGQGLQFLFEYFSETQRNKGNFPGRFSGRQFSNSRSEMNVSTLELGDSALYLCASSLIPLTSDEQYFGPGTRLTVT.

The chain joins TRBV12-3 or TRBV12-4 to TRBJ1-6, with 9 bases that match TRBD1. After removal of 5 bases from V and 5 bases from J, the junction contained 7 bases not matched to a gene. The CDR3 loop spans 16 amino acids. The CDR3 loop is CASSPGQGANNSPLHF. The CDR3 bases are TGTGCCAGCAGTCCGGGACAGGGAGCGAATAATTCACCCCTCCACTTT.

At least ten counts were recorded for this clonotype. The rearrangement joins TRBV7-9 to TRBJ2-7, with 9 nucleotides matching TRBD2. CDR1 SEHNR and CDR2 FQNEAQ come from the germline V gene (reference sequence). The CDR3 totals 16 residues. The junction had 11 bases not matched to a gene; V was cut back by 2 bases and J by 6 bases. DNA for the CDR3: TGTGCCAGCAGCTTACTCGCTAGCGGGGCCCACCTCGAGCAGTACTTC. It is translated as CASSLLASGAHLEQYF.

This clonotype was found many times. The chain employs TRBV7-8 and TRBJ1-3; D gene unclear. The CDR3 is 13 amino acids. Germline CDR1 reads SGHVS; CDR2 reads FQNEAQ. V lost 5 bases, J lost 2 bases, and 7 bases lay in between. In nucleotides, the CDR3 is TGTGCCAGCAGCACCAATACTGGAAACACCATATATTTT. It translates to CASSTNTGNTIYF.

This clonotype was observed at least ten times. The chain couples TRBV6-5 to TRBJ2-7; D might be TRBD1 or TRBD2, each matching 5 bases. CDR1 and CDR2 (germline): MNHEY, SVGAGI. The CDR3 has 16 residues. Trimming took 7 bases from V and 0 from J, leaving 19 bases between them. The CDR3 sequence is CASMRDADGSSYEQYF. CDR3 sequence (DNA): TGTGCCAGCATGAGGGACGCGGACGGTAGCTCCTACGAGCAGTACTTC.

The chain uses TRBV25-1 and TRBJ1-2; D unresolved. The V end was cut by 11 bases, the J end by 7 bases, with 17 bases between. The germline V gene has CDR1 MGHDK and CDR2 SYGVNS. This CDR3 is 12 amino acids long. The CDR3 is CARPQKLGGYTF. The CDR3 nucleotides read TGTGCCCGCCCCCAGAAGCTAGGTGGCTACACCTTC.

In this sample, this clonotype turned up once. This chain joins TRBV7-9 and TRBJ2-6, with D possibly matching TRBD1 (6 bases). This CDR3 spans 15 amino acids. V was pared by 0 bases and J by 3 bases, with 6 bases between. CDR1 and CDR2 (germline): SEHNR, FQNEAQ (reference sequence). The CDR3 spells CASSLAQGGANVLTF. CDR3 sequence (DNA): TGTGCCAGCAGCTTAGCACAGGGTGGGGCCAACGTCCTGACTTTC.

The chain uses TRBV10-3 and TRBJ1-1, with a weak D call TRBD1 (5 bases). V lost 6 bases and J 1 base, leaving 15 bases between the germline ends. Germline-derived CDR1 and CDR2 are ENHRY and SYGVKD. The CDR3 is 15 residues long. The CDR3 is CAIRDRDLENTEAFF. As DNA, the CDR3 is TGTGCCATCAGAGATAGGGACTTAGAGAACACTGAAGCTTTCTTT.

Many counts were recorded for this clonotype. J is TRBJ2-5 and V is TRBV29-1, with D hard to call. The CDR3 has 11 amino acids. Germline CDR1 is SQVTM and CDR2 is ANQGSEA. Trimming took off 6 bases at V and 3 bases at J, with 8 bases between the two ends. In nucleotides, the CDR3 is TGCAGCGTCGGGTCGGAAGAGACCCAGTACTTC. It specifies CSVGSEETQYF.

Ten or more counts support this clonotype. This chain connects TRBV10-2 to TRBJ1-5; maybe TRBD1 (5 bases). V was cut by 4 bases and J by 2 bases, with 15 bases left in between. CDR3 length: 16 amino acids. In germline, CDR1 is WSHSY, CDR2 SAAADI. The CDR3 nucleotides read TGCGCCAGCAGTGTCGACAGCTCGAGGGGCAATCAGCCCCAGCATTTT. Encoded protein: CASSVDSSRGNQPQHF.

A word on this clonotype: A much larger clone differs from this one at a single base, so this may be a read error. This chain joins TRBV10-3 and TRBJ2-5; D not certain. The CDR3 totals 13 residues. The germline V gene encodes CDR1 ENHRY and CDR2 SYGVKD. Trimming cost V 10 bases and J 5 bases, with 17 bases left between them. The CDR3 here is CASSSHSRETQYF. CDR3 nucleotides: TGTGCCAGCAGCTCGCACTCCAGGGAGACCCAGTACTTC.

Points on this clonotype: Sequence at one end of the junction differs from germline and may be a read error. This sequence joins TRBV5-4 and TRBJ1-2, with TRBD1 as a possible D gene (5 bases). Per germline, CDR1 SGHNT and CDR2 YYREEE (reference sequence). This CDR3 comprises 17 residues. This CDR3 reads CASSQGRARGKNYGYTF. DNA for the CDR3: TGCGCCAGCAGCCAGGGAAGGGCGCGGGGGAAAAACTATGGCTACACCTTC.

The chain couples TRBV7-2 to TRBJ2-3; D possibly uses TRBD1 or TRBD2 (6 bases each). Germline CDR1 SGHTA, CDR2 FQGNSA. Between the trimmed V and J ends, which lost 6 bases and 0 bases, there was a span of 10 bases. CDR3 length: 14 amino acids. The CDR3 nucleotides read TGTGCCAGCAGACCGGGGGCTAGCACAGATACGCAGTATTTT. Translation: CASRPGASTDTQYF.

Turning to this clonotype: This may be a read error, as it is one base from a much larger clone. The genes are TRBV7-2 and TRBJ2-7; D not certain. V lost 4 bases and J lost 6, with 16 bases in between. Germline CDR1 reads SGHTA; CDR2 reads FQGNSA. There are 14 residues in the CDR3. The CDR3 here is CASSSQDRTCEQYF. As DNA, the CDR3 is TGTGCCAGCAGCTCCCAAGATAGGACCTGCGAGCAGTACTTC.

As concerns this clonotype: Just one base apart from a much larger clone, this may be a read error. The rearrangement joins TRBV10-3 to TRBJ1-1; 7 bases line up with TRBD1. This CDR3 is built from 14 residues. Trimming cost V 3 bases and J 5 bases; bases outside gene matches: 6. CDR1 and CDR2 from the germline V gene are ENHRY and SYGVKD. The CDR3 protein is CAISDNRGWTEAFF. As DNA, the CDR3 is TGTGCCATCAGTGATAACAGGGGATGGACTGAAGCTTTCTTT.

This clonotype was found once. Possible read error: a much larger clone is one base away. This rearrangement joins TRBV5-1 to TRBJ1-5; D may be TRBD1 (6 bases). The germline gives CDR1 SGHRS, CDR2 YFSETQ. The CDR3 contains 18 residues. V shed 4 bases and J shed 3 bases, with 23 bases lying between them. The CDR3 region is CASSPEQGGAWVNQPQHF. In nucleotides, the CDR3 is TGCGCCAGCAGCCCCGAACAGGGAGGAGCGTGGGTCAATCAGCCCCAGCATTTT.

This clonotype was seen many times. V and J are TRBV7-9 and TRBJ2-7; D not resolved. Germline loops: CDR1 SEHNR, CDR2 FQNEAQ (reference sequence). The V end was cut by 4 bases, the J end by 0 bases, with 13 bases between. This CDR3 is 15 amino acids long. CDR3 sequence reads: CASSSPSGDSYEQYF. The CDR3 region has the DNA TGTGCCAGCAGCTCCCCCTCCGGAGACTCCTACGAGCAGTACTTC.

This clonotype was recorded once. This rearrangement joins TRBV19 to TRBJ1-2; no reliable D call. The CDR3 consists of 12 residues. V dropped 6 bases and J dropped 9 bases, with 14 bases sitting between them. In germline, CDR1 is LNHDA, CDR2 SQIVND (reference sequence). CDR3 residues: CASSRREMSYTF. The CDR3 nucleotides are TGTGCCAGTAGCAGGCGGGAGATGAGCTACACCTTC.

This clonotype was counted many times. V is TRBV7-9 and J is TRBJ2-7; 8 bases match TRBD2. This CDR3 is built from 16 residues. From germline, CDR1 is SEHNR and CDR2 FQNEAQ (reference sequence). With V trimmed by 4 bases and J by 3 bases, 11 bases remained unmatched. CDR3 loop: CASSSQRIAGSYEQYF. The CDR3 region has the DNA TGTGCCAGCAGCTCACAACGAATAGCGGGGAGCTACGAGCAGTACTTC.